The clone carrying this T cell receptor beta chain was seen repeatedly, ten times or more. Its specificity is unknown. The data were taken from a study of regulatory T cells in long-lasting Graves disease. At the level of the study: To qualify as persistent, Graves' disease required over 5 years of antithyroid drugs with positive TSH receptor antibodies.

Library construction for TCR beta used iRepertoire HTBI primers and Arm-PCR of CDR3 regions. TCRdb reprocessed the multiplex PCR reads via MiXCR and lists one record per CDR3 protein. This sample has approximately 400,000 distinct CDR3 sequences, with about 20% found just once. General study results and limits: Relative to newly diagnosed Graves' patients, persistent ones had lower TCR diversity.

Germline trimming cut 6 bases from V and 6 bases from J; bases unmatched to any gene: 20. The CDR3 has 18 amino acids. Germline V lookup: CDR1 MDHEN, CDR2 SYDVKM. As for time point: persistent/refractory GD, antithyroid drugs over 5 years with positive TRAb. PBMC-derived RNA was used for the TCR library. Criteria from the American Thyroid Association guidelines were applied to diagnose Graves' disease. Sequencing was performed on peripheral blood mononuclear cells (PBMCs), taken when the disease was refractory, from a patient treated with antithyroid drugs. The chain carries TRBV28 and TRBJ2-7; 10 bases align to TRBD2. This clonotype originated in a female donor with Graves disease. The CDR3 DNA reads as TGTGCCAGCAGACCACGGCTAGCGGGAGTCGGCGGGCTTGGCGAGCAGTACTTC. It encodes CASRPRLAGVGGLGEQYF.